This note documents a single T cell receptor beta chain sequence. In the study's own analysis: From reference gene primer amplification, estimates of nucleated cell counts were derived. TCRdb keeps only in-frame clones here, not all; method: immunoSEQ multiplex PCR. For V, J and clone size, that table is used; D and trimming come from the DNA. The table includes under 75,000 clones, more than 80% detected once. The sample originates from a study of blood T cell repertoires in COVID-19. Study summary: COVID-19 samples collected from the United States, Italy and Spain covered acute and convalescent phases. In each case, the material was cDNA or gDNA derived from T cells, B-cell-depleted T cells, or PBMCs.

Germline CDR1 MNHNY, CDR2 SVGAGI (reference sequence). Trimming left V 7 bases short and J 3 bases short, with 13 bases between. The CDR3 contains 14 residues. This receptor was obtained from a man aged 30-40 years with acute or convalescent COVID-19. Material for sequencing was peripheral blood. The V and J genes are TRBV6-6 and TRBJ1-5; D unclear. The CDR3 is CASTPGGVNQPQHF. CDR3 DNA sequence: TGTGCCAGCACCCCTGGAGGCGTCAATCAGCCCCAGCATTTT.